The T cell receptor (beta chain) described here comes from a study of CD4 T cells in relation to SARS-CoV-2 and coronaviruses. About the study: The HLA restriction of the shared crossreactive spike epitopes was mapped.

J was trimmed by 4 bases and V by 0 bases; bases with no gene match: 11. The CDR3 extends over 18 amino acids. The V gene's germline CDR1 is SGHRS and CDR2 YFSETQ. Whole-study findings and limits: Pre-pandemic and post-infection samples never came from the same donor.

Only in-frame clones appear in the TCRdb table, and some are missing; sequencing was by immunoSEQ multiplex PCR. The sample holds under 13,000 clones; roughly three quarters are singletons and the top ten take roughly 17%. The unexposed donors gave CD4+ T cells in about 2010-2019, prior to COVID-19. The cells were cultured for less than twelve days before CD4+ T cells were isolated. As to this clone: Its antigen is unknown.

The TCR was taken from a human donor in good health. The sample consisted of CD4+ T cells from PBMCs, cultured in vitro. V gene TRBV5-1 combines with J gene TRBJ2-3; 10 positions match TRBD2. The CDR3 is CASSLELAGPPGADTQYF. The CDR3 nucleotides are TGCGCCAGCAGCTTGGAACTAGCGGGACCCCCGGGGGCAGATACGCAGTATTTT.